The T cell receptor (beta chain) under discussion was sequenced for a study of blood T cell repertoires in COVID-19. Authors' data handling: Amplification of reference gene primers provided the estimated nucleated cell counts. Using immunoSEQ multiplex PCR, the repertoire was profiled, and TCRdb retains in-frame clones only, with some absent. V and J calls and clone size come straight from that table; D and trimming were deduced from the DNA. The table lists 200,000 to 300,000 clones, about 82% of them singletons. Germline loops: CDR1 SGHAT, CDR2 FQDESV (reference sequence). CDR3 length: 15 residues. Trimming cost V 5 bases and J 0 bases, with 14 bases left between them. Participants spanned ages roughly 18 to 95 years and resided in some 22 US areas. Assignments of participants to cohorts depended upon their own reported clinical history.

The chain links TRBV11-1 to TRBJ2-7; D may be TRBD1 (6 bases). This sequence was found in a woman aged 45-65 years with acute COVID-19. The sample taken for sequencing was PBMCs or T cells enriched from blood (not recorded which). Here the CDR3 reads CASSADRSSSYEQYF. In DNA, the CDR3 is TGTGCCAGCAGCGCCGACAGGAGTAGCTCCTACGAGCAGTACTTC.